These T cell receptor beta chains were read from a single sample in a study of CD4 and CD8 cells across lung adenocarcinoma regions. TCRdb redid the calling of the PCR reads with MiXCR, one entry per CDR3 protein. The table lists some 20,000 distinct CDR3 sequences, approximately 50% of them singletons. Input material: CD8+ T cells from the center of a lung tumor. The receptors derive from a female donor with lung adenocarcinoma. The CD4 and CD8 labels of this study may be unreliable. CDR3s include the opening cysteine and the closing phenylalanine or tryptophan. Fields, in order: CDR3 protein, CDR3 DNA, V gene, J gene, D gene, clone size. D genes are given only for firm matches. Only some rows state a clone size, as once, few, many or a class for expanded clones.

CDR3 protein: CASSPRLGGHDQKIQYF; CDR3 DNA: TGCGCCAGCAGCCCGCGGCTGGGGGGCCATGACCAAAAGATTCAGTACTTC; V gene: TRBV4-1; J gene: TRBJ2-4; D gene: -; clone size: -
CDR3 protein: CRGTGRPAENTQYF; CDR3 DNA: TGCCGCGGCACGGGGCGGCCAGCCGAAAACACGCAGTACTTC; V gene: TRBV10-3; J gene: TRBJ2-4; D gene: -; clone size: -
CDR3 protein: CASSSPGTSETEEQFF; CDR3 DNA: TGTGCCAGCAGCTCTCCGGGGACTAGCGAGACCGAGGAGCAGTTTTTT; V gene: TRBV27; J gene: TRBJ2-1; D gene: TRBD2; clone size: -
CDR3 protein: CASSLVGSEQYF; CDR3 DNA: TGTGCCAGCAGCTTAGTAGGTTCCGAGCAGTACTTC; V gene: TRBV7-6; J gene: TRBJ2-7; D gene: -; clone size: -
CDR3 protein: CASYTRREQFF; CDR3 DNA: TGCGCCAGCTATACTCGACGGGAGCAGTTCTTC; V gene: TRBV10-2; J gene: TRBJ2-1; D gene: -; clone size: few
CDR3 protein: CASLGLGGNEQFF; CDR3 DNA: TGCGCCAGTCTGGGACTAGGGGGGAATGAGCAGTTCTTC; V gene: TRBV10-2; J gene: TRBJ2-1; D gene: TRBD2; clone size: few
CDR3 protein: CASRDPERSTETQYF; CDR3 DNA: TGTGCCAGCAGGGACCCGGAGAGGAGCACCGAGACGCAGTATTTT; V gene: TRBV6-1; J gene: TRBJ2-3; D gene: -; clone size: -
CDR3 protein: CSVAGHQETQYF; CDR3 DNA: TGCAGCGTTGCGGGACACCAAGAGACCCAGTACTTC; V gene: TRBV29-1; J gene: TRBJ2-5; D gene: -; clone size: few
CDR3 protein: CASAALAGSEQFF; CDR3 DNA: TGTGCCAGCGCCGCACTAGCGGGAAGCGAGCAGTTCTTC; V gene: TRBV6-2/TRBV6-3; J gene: TRBJ2-1; D gene: TRBD2; clone size: medium-sized
CDR3 protein: CASSQPDSIYGYTF; CDR3 DNA: TGCGCCAGCAGCCAACCAGACAGTATCTATGGCTACACCTTC; V gene: TRBV4-1; J gene: TRBJ1-2; D gene: -; clone size: few
CDR3 protein: CASSYATPQETQYF; CDR3 DNA: TGTGCCAGCAGTTACGCGACGCCTCAAGAGACCCAGTACTTC; V gene: TRBV6-2/TRBV6-3; J gene: TRBJ2-5; D gene: -; clone size: many
CDR3 protein: CASSGGRALGIQYF; CDR3 DNA: TGTGCCAGCTCGGGCGGGAGAGCCTTGGGCATTCAGTACTTT; V gene: TRBV6-1; J gene: TRBJ2-4; D gene: TRBD2; clone size: -
CDR3 protein: CASRNEQSIEKLFF; CDR3 DNA: TGTGCCAGCAGGAATGAACAGTCCATAGAAAAACTGTTTTTT; V gene: TRBV3-1; J gene: TRBJ1-4; D gene: -; clone size: -
CDR3 protein: CASSERGGRAGAQFF; CDR3 DNA: TGCGCCAGCAGTGAGAGGGGGGGGAGGGCCGGGGCCCAGTTTTTT; V gene: TRBV10-1; J gene: TRBJ2-2; D gene: -; clone size: -
CDR3 protein: CASSPTSGRANEQFF; CDR3 DNA: TGTGCCAGCAGTCCGACTAGCGGGAGGGCCAATGAGCAGTTCTTC; V gene: TRBV14; J gene: TRBJ2-1; D gene: TRBD2; clone size: many
CDR3 protein: CSGGRRDRGQDTQYF; CDR3 DNA: TGTTCCGGGGGGCGCCGGGACCGGGGACAAGATACCCAGTACTTC; V gene: TRBV27; J gene: TRBJ2-5; D gene: -; clone size: -
CDR3 protein: CASSLDRAGGNYGYTF; CDR3 DNA: TGTGCCAGCAGTCTAGACAGGGCGGGTGGTAACTATGGCTACACCTTC; V gene: TRBV27; J gene: TRBJ1-2; D gene: TRBD1; clone size: few
CDR3 protein: CASIYEQFF; CDR3 DNA: TGCGCCAGCATTTATGAGCAGTTCTTC; V gene: TRBV10-1; J gene: TRBJ2-1; D gene: -; clone size: -
CDR3 protein: CAWSKGQGVNEQFF; CDR3 DNA: TGTGCCTGGAGCAAGGGACAGGGAGTTAATGAGCAGTTCTTC; V gene: TRBV30; J gene: TRBJ2-1; D gene: TRBD1; clone size: few
CDR3 protein: CASRQSLAKNIQYF; CDR3 DNA: TGTGCCAGCAGACAGAGTTTAGCCAAAAACATTCAGTACTTC; V gene: TRBV6-1; J gene: TRBJ2-4; D gene: -; clone size: -
CDR3 protein: CASSSLGQGGWNTEAFF; CDR3 DNA: TGTGCCAGCAGTTCCCTCGGACAGGGGGGATGGAACACTGAAGCTTTCTTT; V gene: TRBV27; J gene: TRBJ1-1; D gene: TRBD1; clone size: -
CDR3 protein: CASSELLNTIYF; CDR3 DNA: TGTGCCAGCAGTGAACTCTTGAACACCATATATTTT; V gene: TRBV25-1; J gene: TRBJ1-3; D gene: -; clone size: many
CDR3 protein: CAVGGRFGDTQSF; CDR3 DNA: TGTGCCGTGGGGGGGAGGTTCGGGGACACCCAGTCTTTC; V gene: TRBV10-3; J gene: TRBJ2-5; D gene: -; clone size: -
CDR3 protein: CARGGAGWSTETQYF; CDR3 DNA: TGTGCCAGGGGGGGGGCGGGCTGGAGCACAGAGACGCAGTACTTT; V gene: TRBV6-1; J gene: TRBJ2-3; D gene: -; clone size: -
CDR3 protein: CATGPYLTNTQYF; CDR3 DNA: TGCGCCACGGGGCCGTATCTCACAAATACTCAGTATTTC; V gene: TRBV7-2; J gene: TRBJ2-3; D gene: -; clone size: -
CDR3 protein: CASSVSSGRTDTQYF; CDR3 DNA: TGTGCCAGCAGCGTATCTAGCGGGAGGACAGATACGCAGTATTTT; V gene: TRBV9; J gene: TRBJ2-3; D gene: TRBD2; clone size: -
CDR3 protein: CASSRQAVSTGEQYF; CDR3 DNA: TGTGCCAGCAGCCGCCAAGCGGTGAGCACAGGTGAGCAGTATTTT; V gene: TRBV6-1; J gene: TRBJ2-3; D gene: -; clone size: -
CDR3 protein: CASSPDRGAKDTQYF; CDR3 DNA: TGTGCCAGCAGTCCGGACAGGGGCGCCAAAGATACGCAGTACTTT; V gene: TRBV27; J gene: TRBJ2-3; D gene: TRBD1; clone size: -
CDR3 protein: CASSLAEVVTEAFF; CDR3 DNA: TGTGCCAGCAGCCTGGCGGAGGTCGTCACTGAAGCTTTCTTT; V gene: TRBV6-1; J gene: TRBJ1-1; D gene: -; clone size: -
CDR3 protein: CASSPGGPVDTQYF; CDR3 DNA: TGTGCCAGCAGCCCGGGAGGGCCGGTAGATACGCAGTATTTT; V gene: TRBV11-3; J gene: TRBJ2-3; D gene: TRBD2; clone size: few
CDR3 protein: CASSLGHRDRNTDTQYF; CDR3 DNA: TGCGCCAGCAGCTTGGGGCACCGGGACAGGAACACAGATACGCAGTATTTT; V gene: TRBV5-1; J gene: TRBJ2-3; D gene: TRBD1; clone size: many
CDR3 protein: CAGRHGGGDQETQYF; CDR3 DNA: TGTGCCGGGAGGCACGGGGGCGGTGACCAAGAGACCCAGTACTTC; V gene: TRBV10-3; J gene: TRBJ2-5; D gene: -; clone size: -
CDR3 protein: CASNDRGITEAFF; CDR3 DNA: TGTGCCAGTAACGACAGGGGGATTACTGAAGCTTTCTTT; V gene: TRBV25-1; J gene: TRBJ1-1; D gene: TRBD1; clone size: -
CDR3 protein: CASSMNGLGAGANVLTF; CDR3 DNA: TGTGCCAGTAGTATGAACGGCCTCGGGGCTGGGGCCAACGTCCTGACTTTC; V gene: TRBV19; J gene: TRBJ2-6; D gene: -; clone size: -
CDR3 protein: CASSQRSLGTITYEQYF; CDR3 DNA: TGTGCCAGCAGTCAACGCTCTCTAGGGACAATCACCTACGAGCAGTACTTC; V gene: TRBV12-3/TRBV12-4; J gene: TRBJ2-7; D gene: -; clone size: -
CDR3 protein: CAVSPGTGSEAFF; CDR3 DNA: TGTGCCGTATCCCCCGGGACAGGGAGCGAAGCTTTCTTT; V gene: TRBV10-3; J gene: TRBJ1-1; D gene: TRBD1; clone size: -
CDR3 protein: CASSEQGQEAQYF; CDR3 DNA: TGTGCCAGCAGTGAACAGGGGCAAGAGGCCCAGTACTTC; V gene: TRBV6-1; J gene: TRBJ2-5; D gene: -; clone size: -
CDR3 protein: CASGASVSAKNTQYF; CDR3 DNA: TGTGCCAGCGGTGCTAGCGTAAGTGCCAAAAATACGCAGTATTTT; V gene: TRBV27; J gene: TRBJ2-3; D gene: -; clone size: -
CDR3 protein: CASSEERVLRQFF; CDR3 DNA: TGTGCCAGCAGTGAAGAGAGGGTTCTACGGCAGTTCTTC; V gene: TRBV6-1; J gene: TRBJ2-1; D gene: -; clone size: many
CDR3 protein: CASSRTADRQETQYF; CDR3 DNA: TGCGCCAGCAGCCGAACCGCCGACAGGCAAGAGACCCAGTACTTC; V gene: TRBV4-1; J gene: TRBJ2-5; D gene: -; clone size: few
CDR3 protein: CAGIWSSGADTQYF; CDR3 DNA: TGTGCCGGCATATGGTCTTCTGGGGCAGATACCCAGTACTTC; V gene: TRBV6-1; J gene: TRBJ2-5; D gene: -; clone size: -
CDR3 protein: CATSRASPGPQETQYF; CDR3 DNA: TGTGCCACCAGCAGAGCTTCGCCGGGACCCCAAGAGACCCAGTACTTC; V gene: TRBV15; J gene: TRBJ2-5; D gene: -; clone size: -
CDR3 protein: CASSMRGGEQDTQYF; CDR3 DNA: TGTGCCAGCAGTATGCGGGGAGGTGAGCAAGACACTCAGTACTTC; V gene: TRBV6-1; J gene: TRBJ2-5; D gene: -; clone size: -
CDR3 protein: CSATADRPQYF; CDR3 DNA: TGCAGTGCAACCGCGGACAGGCCTCAGTATTTT; V gene: TRBV20-1; J gene: TRBJ2-3; D gene: TRBD1; clone size: few
CDR3 protein: CASGDPETQYF; CDR3 DNA: TGTGCCAGCGGTGATCCAGAGACCCAGTATTTC; V gene: TRBV27; J gene: TRBJ2-5; D gene: -; clone size: few
CDR3 protein: CASSFTGTNEKLFF; CDR3 DNA: TGTGCCAGCAGCTTCACAGGGACTAATGAAAAACTGTTTTTT; V gene: TRBV11-2; J gene: TRBJ1-4; D gene: -; clone size: -
CDR3 protein: CAGIWSCGQETQYF; CDR3 DNA: TGTGCCGGCATATGGTCCTGTGGGCAAGAGACCCAGTATTTC; V gene: TRBV6-1; J gene: TRBJ2-3; D gene: -; clone size: -
CDR3 protein: CASSPHRDRAQNTQYF; CDR3 DNA: TGTGCCAGCAGCCCCCACCGGGACAGGGCCCAAAACACCCAGTACTTC; V gene: TRBV6-1; J gene: TRBJ2-5; D gene: TRBD1; clone size: -
CDR3 protein: CARDYEQYF; CDR3 DNA: TGCGCCAGGGACTACGAGCAGTACTTC; V gene: TRBV10-1; J gene: TRBJ2-7; D gene: -; clone size: -
CDR3 protein: CASSAHPTGYEKLFF; CDR3 DNA: TGTGCCAGCAGCGCACATCCCACAGGGTACGAAAAACTGTTTTTT; V gene: TRBV11-2; J gene: TRBJ1-4; D gene: -; clone size: -
CDR3 protein: CASSLAGGPGYEQYF; CDR3 DNA: TGTGCCAGCAGTTTAGCGGGAGGGCCAGGGTACGAGCAGTACTTC; V gene: TRBV6-5; J gene: TRBJ2-7; D gene: TRBD2; clone size: few